The 9 T cell receptor beta chains given below trace back to one sample, sequenced in a study of blood T cell repertoires in COVID-19. The repertoire was sequenced with immunoSEQ multiplex PCR; TCRdb's copy has only in-frame clones and lacks some. The data contain some 120,000 clones, around 89% of them singletons. Sequencing input: peripheral blood. All receptors come from a human donor with acute or convalescent COVID-19. The donor label of this sample is uncertain.

The chain uses TRBV5-1 and TRBJ1-1; D gene uncertain. The ends were cut back, 0 bases at V and 1 base at J, with 13 bases in the middle. Germline V gene data show CDR1 as SGHRS and CDR2 as YFSETQ. The CDR3 runs 16 residues. The CDR3 is CASSLGILEWNTEAFF. The CDR3 nucleotides read TGCGCCAGCAGCTTGGGCATACTAGAGTGGAACACTGAAGCTTTCTTT.

The chain uses TRBV28 and TRBJ1-6; 8 nucleotides line up with TRBD1. V lost 8 bases, J lost 9 bases, and 9 bases stayed unmatched. Looked up from germline, CDR1 is MDHEN and CDR2 is SYDVKM. This CDR3 region has 14 residues. The CDR3 sequence: CASGGTGGFSPLHF. The CDR3, as DNA: TGTGCCAGCGGCGGTACAGGGGGGTTTTCACCCCTCCACTTT.

This clone was counted a few times. This chain joins TRBV6-5 and TRBJ2-1; TRBD2 matches 7 bases. CDR1 and CDR2 (germline): MNHEY, SVGAGI. V dropped 9 bases and J dropped 5; count of bases not matched to a gene: 7. The CDR3 consists of 13 residues. The CDR3 here is CASTSELHNEQFF. CDR3 nucleotide sequence: TGTGCCAGTACTAGCGAGTTACACAATGAGCAGTTCTTC.

The chain joins TRBV19 to TRBJ2-7, with D maybe TRBD2 (5 bases). This CDR3 has 15 residues. Germline loops: CDR1 LNHDA, CDR2 SQIVND (reference sequence). The V and J ends lost 3 bases and 2 bases respectively, with 14 bases between them. The CDR3 DNA is TGTGCCAGTAGTATTGGTTTTGGACTGGCCTACGAGCAGTACTTC. Translation gives CASSIGFGLAYEQYF.

The chain joins TRBV19 to TRBJ1-2, with D perhaps TRBD1 (5 bases). The CDR3 loop spans 16 amino acids. The V end lost 6 bases, the J end lost 2 bases, and 19 bases lay between the germline ends. Germline V gene data show CDR1 as LNHDA and CDR2 as SQIVND (reference sequence). This chain's CDR3 is CASRARGSGFNYGYTF. CDR3 nucleotide sequence: TGTGCCAGTAGAGCTCGGGGGTCAGGGTTCAACTATGGCTACACCTTC.

This chain joins TRBV9 and TRBJ1-6; TRBD1 matches at 7 bases. The CDR3 length is 16 residues. Trimming removed 3 bases from V and 2 bases from J; junction bases left unmatched: 5. The germline V gene has CDR1 SGDLS and CDR2 YYNGEE. The CDR3 protein is CASSGGGSTYNSPLHF. CDR3 sequence (DNA): TGTGCCAGCAGCGGAGGGGGCTCCACCTATAATTCACCCCTCCACTTT.

This chain links TRBV3-1 (or the pseudogene TRBV3-2) with TRBJ2-2; a possible D gene is TRBD2 (6 bases). The CDR3 is 15 amino acids. Germline lookup yields CDR1 LGHDT and CDR2 YNNKEL (reference sequence). V lost 4 bases and J 4 bases, leaving 13 bases between the germline ends. CDR3 sequence reads: CASSLTAGVTGELFF. The CDR3, as DNA: TGTGCCAGCAGCCTTACAGCGGGCGTCACCGGGGAGCTGTTTTTT.

The V and J genes are TRBV28 and TRBJ2-6; 7 bases fit TRBD1. Trimming took 3 bases from V and 4 from J; bases not matched to a gene: 15. The V gene's germline CDR1 is MDHEN and CDR2 SYDVKM. The CDR3 contains 19 residues. The CDR3 is CASSFRQGVFRSGANVLTF. The CDR3 DNA reads TGTGCCAGCAGTTTTCGACAGGGCGTTTTCAGGTCCGGGGCCAACGTCCTGACTTTC.

The rearrangement joins TRBV6-5 to TRBJ2-7; TRBD1 matches 7 bases. With 0 bases clipped from V and 3 bases from J, the junction kept 5 bases outside the gene matches. The CDR3 consists of 15 residues. Germline V lookup: CDR1 MNHEY, CDR2 SVGAGI. CDR3 nucleotides: TGTGCCAGCAGTTACTCTGGACAGGTTAACTACGAGCAGTACTTC. It specifies CASSYSGQVNYEQYF.